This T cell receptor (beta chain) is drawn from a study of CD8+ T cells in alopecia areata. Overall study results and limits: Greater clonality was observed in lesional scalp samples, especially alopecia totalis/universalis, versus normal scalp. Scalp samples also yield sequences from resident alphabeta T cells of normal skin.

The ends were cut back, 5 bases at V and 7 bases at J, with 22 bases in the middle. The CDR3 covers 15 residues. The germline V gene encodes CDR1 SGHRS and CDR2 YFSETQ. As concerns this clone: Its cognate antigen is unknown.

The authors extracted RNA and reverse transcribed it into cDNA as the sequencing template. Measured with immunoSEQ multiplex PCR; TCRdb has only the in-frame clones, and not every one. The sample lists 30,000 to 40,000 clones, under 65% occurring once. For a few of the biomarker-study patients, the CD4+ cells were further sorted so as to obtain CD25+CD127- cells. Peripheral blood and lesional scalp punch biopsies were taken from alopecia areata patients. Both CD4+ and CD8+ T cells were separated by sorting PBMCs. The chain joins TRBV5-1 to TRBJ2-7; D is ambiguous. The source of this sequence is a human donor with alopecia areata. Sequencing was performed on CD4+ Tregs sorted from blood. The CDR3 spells CASSFQRTLVEEQYF. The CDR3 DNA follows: TGCGCCAGCAGTTTCCAAAGGACGCTGGTTGAAGAGCAGTACTTC. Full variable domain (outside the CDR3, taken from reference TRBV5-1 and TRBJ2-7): KAGVTQTPRYLIKTRGQQVTLSCSPISGHRSVSWYQQTPGQGLQFLFEYFSETQRNKGNFPGRFSGRQFSNSRSEMNVSTLELGDSALYLCASSFQRTLVEEQYFGPGTRLTVT.